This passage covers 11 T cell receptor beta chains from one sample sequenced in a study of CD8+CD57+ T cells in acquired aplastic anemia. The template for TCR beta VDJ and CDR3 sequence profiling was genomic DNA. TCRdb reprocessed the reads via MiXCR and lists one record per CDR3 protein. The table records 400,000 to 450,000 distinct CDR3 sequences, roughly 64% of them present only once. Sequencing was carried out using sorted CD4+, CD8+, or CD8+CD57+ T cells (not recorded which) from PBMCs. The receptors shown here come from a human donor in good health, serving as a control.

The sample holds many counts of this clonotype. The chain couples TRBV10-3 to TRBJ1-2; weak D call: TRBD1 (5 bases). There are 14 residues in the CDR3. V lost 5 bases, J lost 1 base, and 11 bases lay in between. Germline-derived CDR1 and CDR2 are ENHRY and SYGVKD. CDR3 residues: CAISKDMDNYGYTF. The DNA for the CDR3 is TGTGCCATCAGTAAGGACATGGATAACTATGGCTACACCTTC.

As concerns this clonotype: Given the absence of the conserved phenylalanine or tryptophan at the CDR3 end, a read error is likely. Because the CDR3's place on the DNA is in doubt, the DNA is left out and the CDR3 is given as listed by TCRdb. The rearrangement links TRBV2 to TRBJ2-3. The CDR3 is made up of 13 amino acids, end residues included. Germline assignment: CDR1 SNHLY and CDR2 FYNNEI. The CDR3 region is CASSYDNAQLFES.

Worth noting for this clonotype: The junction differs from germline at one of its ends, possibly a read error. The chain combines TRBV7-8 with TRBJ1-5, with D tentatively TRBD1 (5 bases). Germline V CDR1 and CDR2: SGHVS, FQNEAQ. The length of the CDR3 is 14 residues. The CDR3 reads CASRLRGEGLAEYF. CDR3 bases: TGTGCCAGCAGATTGAGGGGCGAGGGGTTGGCAGAGTACTTT.

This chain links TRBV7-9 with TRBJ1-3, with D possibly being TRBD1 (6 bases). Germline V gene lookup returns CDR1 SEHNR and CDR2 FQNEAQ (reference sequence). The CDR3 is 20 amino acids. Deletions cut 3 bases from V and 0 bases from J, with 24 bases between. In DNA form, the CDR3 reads TGTGCCAGCAGCTTGGGATTACAGGGTTTCCTCCCCAGCTCTGGAAACACCATATATTTT. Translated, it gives CASSLGLQGFLPSSGNTIYF.

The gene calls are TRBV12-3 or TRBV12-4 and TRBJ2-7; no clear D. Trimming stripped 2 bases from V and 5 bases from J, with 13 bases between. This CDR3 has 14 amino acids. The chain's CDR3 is CASSLNRVMHEQYF. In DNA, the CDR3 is TGTGCCAGCAGTTTAAATAGGGTGATGCACGAGCAGTACTTC.

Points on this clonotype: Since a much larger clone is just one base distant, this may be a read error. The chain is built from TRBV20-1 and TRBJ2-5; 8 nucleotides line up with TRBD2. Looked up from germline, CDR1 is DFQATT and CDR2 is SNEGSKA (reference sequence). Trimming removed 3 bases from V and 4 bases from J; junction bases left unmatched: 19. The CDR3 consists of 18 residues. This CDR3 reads CSARGGASRRGASETQYF. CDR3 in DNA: TGCAGTGCTAGGGGGGGGGCATCCCGGCGGGGGGCCTCAGAGACCCAGTACTTC.

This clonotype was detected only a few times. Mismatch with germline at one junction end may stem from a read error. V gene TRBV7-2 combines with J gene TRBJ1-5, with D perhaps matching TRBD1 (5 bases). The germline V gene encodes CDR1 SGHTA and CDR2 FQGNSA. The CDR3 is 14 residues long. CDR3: CASSLRRDGRAVLF. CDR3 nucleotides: TGTGCCAGCAGCTTACGACGGGACGGAAGAGCAGTACTTTTT.

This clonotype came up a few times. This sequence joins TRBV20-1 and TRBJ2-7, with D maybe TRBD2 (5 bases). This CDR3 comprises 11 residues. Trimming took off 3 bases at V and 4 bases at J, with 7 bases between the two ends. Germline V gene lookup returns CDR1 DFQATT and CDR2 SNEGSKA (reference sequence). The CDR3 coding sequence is TGCAGTGCTAGCGGGGTATACGAGCAGTACTTC. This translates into CSASGVYEQYF.

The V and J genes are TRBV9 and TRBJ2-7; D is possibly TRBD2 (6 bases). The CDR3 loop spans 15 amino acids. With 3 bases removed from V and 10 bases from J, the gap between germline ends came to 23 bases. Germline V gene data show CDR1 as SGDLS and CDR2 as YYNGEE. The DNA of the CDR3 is TGTGCCAGCAGCGAACGGAGGGGCGAGCGGAGATACCAGTACTTC. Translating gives CASSERRGERRYQYF. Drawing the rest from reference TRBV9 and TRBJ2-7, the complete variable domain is DSGVTQTPKHLITATGQRVTLRCSPRSGDLSVYWYQQSLDQGLQFLIQYYNGEERAKGNILERFSAQQFPDLHSELNLSSLELGDSALYFCASSERRGERRYQYFGPGTRLTVT.

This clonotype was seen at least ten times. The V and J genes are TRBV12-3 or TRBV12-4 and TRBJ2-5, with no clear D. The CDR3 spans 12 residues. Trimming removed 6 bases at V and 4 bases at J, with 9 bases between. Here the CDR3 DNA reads TGTGCCAGCAGAACTTTCTTAGAGACCCAGTACTTC. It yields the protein CASRTFLETQYF.

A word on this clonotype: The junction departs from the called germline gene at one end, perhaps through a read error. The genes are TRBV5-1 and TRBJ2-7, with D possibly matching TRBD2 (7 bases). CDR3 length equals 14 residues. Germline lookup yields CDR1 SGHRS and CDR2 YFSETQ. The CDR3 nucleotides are TGTGCCAGCAGCGCGGGGGCAGGGACCAACGAGCAGTACTTC. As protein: CASSAGAGTNEQYF.